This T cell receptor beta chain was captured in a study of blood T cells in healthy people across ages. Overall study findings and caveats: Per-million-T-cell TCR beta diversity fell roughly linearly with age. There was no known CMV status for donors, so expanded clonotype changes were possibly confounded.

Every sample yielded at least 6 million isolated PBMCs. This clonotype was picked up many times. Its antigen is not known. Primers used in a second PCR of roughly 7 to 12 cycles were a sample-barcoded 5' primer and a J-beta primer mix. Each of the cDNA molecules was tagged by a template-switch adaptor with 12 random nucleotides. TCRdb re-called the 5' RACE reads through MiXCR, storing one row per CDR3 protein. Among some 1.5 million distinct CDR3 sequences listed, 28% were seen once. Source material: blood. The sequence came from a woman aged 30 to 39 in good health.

The CDR3 DNA reads as TGTGCCAGCAGCGGAAGGACAGCCGGGGGATACGAGCAGTACTTC. Translated: CASSGRTAGGYEQYF. This chain links TRBV21-1 with TRBJ2-7; whether TRBD1, the table's D call, matches the DNA was not checked. TRBV21-1 is recorded as a pseudogene. This CDR3 is 15 amino acids long.